The 32 T cell receptor beta chains given below trace back to one sample, sequenced in a study of T cell responses to AZD1222 COVID-19 vaccine. The data were produced by immunoSEQ multiplex PCR, yet TCRdb's version contains in-frame clones alone and is incomplete. The sample yields 90,000 to 100,000 clones, around 85% seen once. The material was peripheral blood, obtained 28 days after the second AZD1222 dose. These receptor sequences come from an adult who received the AZD1222 COVID-19 vaccine.

Concerning this clone: The sample carries other DNA sequences with the same CDR3. The DNA of the CDR3 is TGTGCCAGCAGCCAAGAGGGGGGAAACACCATATATTTT. Translation: CASSQEGGNTIYF. This chain joins TRBV3-1 (or the pseudogene TRBV3-2) and TRBJ1-3; D ambiguous. V lost 0 bases, J lost 4 bases, and 4 bases lay in between. The CDR3 spans 13 residues. Germline CDR1 and CDR2: LGHDT and YNNKEL (reference sequence).

This chain uses TRBV4-1 with TRBJ2-5, with TRBD1 matching over 9 bases. The CDR3 extends over 19 amino acids. V lost 0 bases and J lost 5; bases outside the gene matches: 16. Germline assignment: CDR1 MGHRA and CDR2 YSYEKL. The CDR3 DNA follows: TGCGCCAGCAGCCAAGATGTCCCTTCCGGGACAGGGTCGTGGGAGACCCAGTACTTC. Translation gives CASSQDVPSGTGSWETQYF.

The chain combines TRBV18 with TRBJ2-7; D is perhaps TRBD1 or TRBD2 (5 bases each). The length of the CDR3 is 14 residues. CDR1 and CDR2 from the germline V gene are KGHSH and LQKENI. Trimming took 5 bases from V and 3 from J, leaving 14 bases between them. The CDR3 DNA follows: TGTGCCAGCTCAGCCGGGACGGCATACTACGAGCAGTACTTC. This sequence encodes CASSAGTAYYEQYF.

This sequence joins TRBV12-3 or TRBV12-4 and TRBJ2-5; 12 bases fit TRBD2. This CDR3 is 13 amino acids long. V shed 9 bases and J 4 bases; nucleotides not matched to a gene: 3. The CDR3 DNA reads as TGTGCCAGTCTAGCGGGGGGGGCAGAGACCCAGTACTTC. Its translation: CASLAGGAETQYF.

The genes are TRBV12-3 or TRBV12-4 and TRBJ1-4; D gene uncertain. V dropped 0 bases and J dropped 13 bases, with 9 bases sitting between them. CDR3 size: 12 residues. CDR3 coding DNA: TGTGCCAGCAGTTTAGCAGATGGTAGACTGTTTTTT. Residues: CASSLADGRLFF.

The J gene is TRBJ2-7, the V gene TRBV7-9, with TRBD1 identical over 7 bases. After removal of 1 base from V and 5 bases from J, the junction contained 8 bases not matched to a gene. The CDR3 length is 15 residues. Germline V gene sequence: CDR1 SEHNR, CDR2 FQNEAQ (reference sequence). This CDR3 reads CASSLGWAGGDEQYF. CDR3 bases: TGTGCCAGCAGCTTAGGCTGGGCAGGGGGAGACGAGCAGTACTTC.

This clone occurred many times. Written as DNA, the CDR3 is TGCGCCAGCAGTCAATCGAAAAGGGGACTACCCCTCGCGAACACCGGGGAGCTGTTTTTT. Its protein product is CASSQSKRGLPLANTGELFF. This rearrangement joins TRBV23-1 to TRBJ2-2; 7 bases fit TRBD2. TRBV23-1 is sorted into the ORF group, with uncertain function. The CDR3 is 20 residues long. With 0 bases clipped from V and 0 bases from J, the junction kept 13 bases outside the gene matches.

The chain combines TRBV6-5 with TRBJ1-2; tentatively, D is TRBD1 (5 bases). Germline CDR1 is MNHEY and CDR2 is SVGAGI. This CDR3 is built from 12 residues. V lost 0 bases, J lost 11 bases, and 10 bases lay in between. The chain's CDR3 is CASSYSKQVYTF. As DNA, the CDR3 is TGTGCCAGCAGTTACTCGAAACAGGTGTACACCTTC.

V and J are TRBV7-2 and TRBJ1-6, with TRBD1 as a possible D gene (6 bases). Germline CDR1 SGHTA, CDR2 FQGNSA. The CDR3 spans 16 residues. The germline V and J ends were trimmed by 6 bases and 5 bases, with 17 bases remaining between them. The CDR3 bases are TGTGCCAGCAGTTTCAGGCAAGCAGGGGATAATTCACCCCTCCACTTT. Translation gives CASSFRQAGDNSPLHF. Full variable domain (rest looked up from reference TRBV7-2 and TRBJ1-6): GAGVSQSPSNKVTEKGKDVELRCDPISGHTALYWYRQSLGQGLEFLIYFQGNSAPDKSGLPSDRFSAERTGGSVSTLTIQRTQQEDSAVYLCASSFRQAGDNSPLHFGNGTRLTVT.

This clone was seen a single time. J is TRBJ1-2 and V is TRBV15, with unresolved D. The germline CDR1 and CDR2 sequences are LNHNV and YYDKDF (reference sequence). The CDR3 has 15 residues. V was shortened by 0 bases and J by 8 bases, with 16 bases between the two germline ends. The CDR3 DNA is TGTGCCACCAGCAGAGATCGGGCGGGATGGCACGGCTACACCTTC. Translation: CATSRDRAGWHGYTF. The full variable domain, with the rest looked up from reference TRBV15 and TRBJ1-2, is DAMVIQNPRYQVTQFGKPVTLSCSQTLNHNVMYWYQQKSSQAPKLLFHYYDKDFNNEADTPDNFQSRRPNTSFCFLDIRSPGLGDTAMYLCATSRDRAGWHGYTFGSGTRLTVV.

This clone appeared once. The chain combines TRBV19 with TRBJ1-1; D call uncertain. The CDR3 is 14 amino acids. Germline loops: CDR1 LNHDA, CDR2 SQIVND (reference sequence). V lost 4 bases, J lost 1 base, and 10 bases lay in between. The CDR3 spells CASSRPVENTEAFF. The CDR3 DNA sequence: TGTGCCAGTAGTAGACCCGTGGAGAACACTGAAGCTTTCTTT.

This chain connects TRBV19 to TRBJ1-5; maybe TRBD1 (5 bases). With 6 bases removed from V and 3 bases from J, the gap between germline ends came to 15 bases. Germline CDR1 LNHDA, CDR2 SQIVND (reference sequence). The CDR3 runs to 15 residues. The CDR3 loop is CASSPPGLINQPQHF. CDR3 bases: TGTGCCAGTAGCCCTCCAGGGCTGATCAATCAGCCCCAGCATTTT.

The chain recombines TRBV11-3 with TRBJ1-3; the D is unclear. Trimming took 5 bases from V and 7 from J, leaving 21 bases between them. The CDR3 has 16 residues. CDR1 is SGHNT and CDR2 is YENEEA in the germline V gene. CDR3 DNA sequence: TGTGCCAGCAGCATCACCCTAGGAGGATTCGGGAACACCATATATTTT. Its protein is CASSITLGGFGNTIYF.

V and J are TRBV3-1 (or the pseudogene TRBV3-2) and TRBJ2-5, with D possibly TRBD2 on 6 matching bases. Germline CDR1 is LGHDT and CDR2 is YNNKEL (reference sequence). Trimming took off 4 bases at V and 4 bases at J, with 10 bases between the two ends. CDR3 size: 13 residues. CDR3 region: CASSRPGVETQYF. The DNA for the CDR3 is TGTGCCAGCAGCCGCCCGGGGGTAGAGACCCAGTACTTC.

The rearrangement joins TRBV27 to TRBJ2-6; D uncertain. Trimming took off 6 bases at V and 0 bases at J, with 12 bases between the two ends. There are 16 residues in the CDR3. CDR1 is MNHEY and CDR2 is SMNVEV in the germline V gene (reference sequence). The CDR3 coding sequence is TGTGCCAGCAGCACCCGACTTGGCTCTGGGGCCAACGTCCTGACTTTC. It is translated as CASSTRLGSGANVLTF.

The rearrangement uses TRBV23-1 and TRBJ2-3; D is possibly TRBD2 (6 bases). TRBV23-1 is an open reading frame, and its role is uncertain. The CDR3 is 14 amino acids. The V end was cut by 6 bases, the J end by 8 bases, with 18 bases between. CDR3 protein: CASSLLPSGATQYF. The CDR3 bases are TGCGCCAGCAGCCTCTTACCCTCGGGAGCTACGCAGTATTTT.

The chain combines TRBV5-8 with TRBJ1-1, with D maybe TRBD1 (6 bases). The CDR3 is 18 amino acids. V lost 4 bases, J lost 1 base, and 23 bases lay in between. Germline V CDR1 and CDR2: SGHTS, YDEGEE. CDR3 in amino acids: CASSPGGQGHRANTEAFF. The CDR3 DNA sequence: TGTGCCAGCAGCCCCGGCGGGCAGGGGCATAGGGCGAACACTGAAGCTTTCTTT.

This chain uses TRBV29-1 with TRBJ1-6, with 9 bases fitting TRBD1. CDR3 length equals 14 residues. V was clipped by 6 bases and J by 7 bases; unmatched bases: 7. Germline V gene data show CDR1 as SQVTM and CDR2 as ANQGSEA. DNA for the CDR3: TGCAGCGTCTCTCGGGACAGGGAGAATTCACCCCTCCACTTT. Amino acids: CSVSRDRENSPLHF.

In this sample, this clone turned up once. V is TRBV10-3 and J is TRBJ2-1; D unclear. Trimming removed 7 bases from V and 5 bases from J, with 12 bases in between. This CDR3 has 13 amino acids. From germline, CDR1 is ENHRY and CDR2 SYGVKD. CDR3 sequence (DNA): TGTGCCATCATCGAGGCCGCGAACAATGAGCAGTTCTTC. It encodes CAIIEAANNEQFF.

V and J are TRBV3-1 (or the pseudogene TRBV3-2) and TRBJ2-5, with unresolved D. The CDR3 loop spans 12 amino acids. The germline V gene encodes CDR1 LGHDT and CDR2 YNNKEL (reference sequence). V gave up 0 bases and J gave up 3 bases, with 2 bases separating them. CDR3 bases: TGTGCCAGCAGCCAAGAGGAAGAGACCCAGTACTTC. Protein sequence: CASSQEEETQYF.

This clone was seen only a few times. V gene TRBV30 combines with J gene TRBJ1-5; D is unclear. This CDR3 region has 13 residues. V was pared by 0 bases and J by 4 bases, with 7 bases between. Germline V gene data show CDR1 as GTSNPN and CDR2 as SVGIG (reference sequence). The CDR3 loop reads CAWSVQRNQPQHF. The CDR3 region has the DNA TGTGCCTGGAGTGTACAGCGTAATCAGCCCCAGCATTTT.

Written as DNA, the CDR3 is TGCGCCAGCAGCCCGGACAGCGCCTCCCGCTCTGGAAACACCATATATTTT. This gives the protein CASSPDSASRSGNTIYF. J is TRBJ1-3 and V is TRBV5-1, with TRBD1 as a possible D gene (6 bases). V dropped 4 bases and J dropped 0 bases, with 17 bases sitting between them. The V gene's germline CDR1 is SGHRS and CDR2 YFSETQ. The CDR3 is made up of 17 amino acids. Combining the CDR3 with reference TRBV5-1 and TRBJ1-3 gives the whole variable domain KAGVTQTPRYLIKTRGQQVTLSCSPISGHRSVSWYQQTPGQGLQFLFEYFSETQRNKGNFPGRFSGRQFSNSRSEMNVSTLELGDSALYLCASSPDSASRSGNTIYFGEGSWLTVV.

CDR3 loop: CASSSDPNSGNTIYF. CDR3 nucleotides: TGTGCCAGCAGCTCGGACCCAAACTCTGGAAACACCATATATTTT. The J gene is TRBJ1-3, the V gene TRBV5-5, with D unclear. CDR1 and CDR2 from the germline V gene are SGHKS and YYEKEE (reference sequence). The V and J ends lost 3 bases and 0 bases respectively, with 10 bases between them. The CDR3 totals 15 residues.

This clone was observed a single time. This chain joins TRBV9 and TRBJ2-2, with 12 nucleotides matching TRBD2. CDR3 length: 16 residues. Germline values: CDR1 SGDLS, CDR2 YYNGEE. With 4 bases clipped from V and 4 bases from J, the junction kept 5 bases outside the gene matches. The CDR3 nucleotides read TGTGCCAGCAGCATACTAGCGGGGGGTCTCACCGGGGAGCTGTTTTTT. Translation gives CASSILAGGLTGELFF.

V and J are TRBV6-6 and TRBJ1-1, with TRBD1 as a possible D gene (5 bases). From germline, CDR1 is MNHNY and CDR2 SVGAGI (reference sequence). V lost 6 bases and J 4 bases, leaving 12 bases between the germline ends. The CDR3 is 13 residues long. CDR3 DNA: TGTGCCAGCAGCACTCAGGGCGGCACTGAAGCTTTCTTT. Residues: CASSTQGGTEAFF.

For the CDR3, the DNA is TGCGCCAGCAGCTTGACTACAGGGGTGGGCACCGGGGAGCTGTTTTTT. Protein product: CASSLTTGVGTGELFF. V gene TRBV5-1 combines with J gene TRBJ2-2, with 7 bases fitting TRBD1. CDR1 SGHRS and CDR2 YFSETQ come from the germline V gene. The trim removed 1 base at V and 4 bases at J, leaving 7 bases unmatched. This CDR3 contains 16 residues.

The rearrangement uses TRBV19 and TRBJ1-5; the D is unclear. Germline-derived CDR1 and CDR2 are LNHDA and SQIVND (reference sequence). The CDR3 sequence is 13 residues long. Trimming left V 3 bases short and J 4 bases short, with 7 bases between. CDR3 sequence reads: CASSIGENQPQHF. Here the CDR3 DNA reads TGTGCCAGTAGTATCGGGGAAAATCAGCCCCAGCATTTT.

This clone was seen just once. The chain joins TRBV10-1 to TRBJ1-5; D perhaps matches TRBD1 (5 bases). In germline, CDR1 is WNHNN, CDR2 SYGVQD (reference sequence). CDR3 length equals 13 residues. V lost 8 bases, J lost 1 base, and 9 bases lay in between. The CDR3 here is CASSRDSNQPQHF. The DNA of the CDR3 is TGCGCCAGCTCCCGGGACAGCAATCAGCCCCAGCATTTT.

The rearrangement joins TRBV6-2 or TRBV6-3 to TRBJ1-5; 9 positions agree with TRBD1. V lost 6 bases, J lost 6 bases, and 12 bases stayed unmatched. Germline values: CDR1 MNHEY, CDR2 SVGEGT. The CDR3 is 16 residues long. CDR3 bases: TGTGCCAGCAGCCCTGCAGACAGGGGGATTCCTCAGCCCCAGCATTTT. As protein: CASSPADRGIPQPQHF.

The gene calls are TRBV5-1 and TRBJ1-2; D gene ambiguous. Germline V gives CDR1 SGHRS, CDR2 YFSETQ. Trimming removed 0 bases from V and 1 base from J, with 13 bases in between. This CDR3 has 16 amino acids. The CDR3 bases are TGCGCCAGCAGCTTGGAATCCGGGTTTGGTAACTATGGCTACACCTTC. Translating gives CASSLESGFGNYGYTF. Filled out from reference TRBV5-1 and TRBJ1-2, the complete variable domain reads KAGVTQTPRYLIKTRGQQVTLSCSPISGHRSVSWYQQTPGQGLQFLFEYFSETQRNKGNFPGRFSGRQFSNSRSEMNVSTLELGDSALYLCASSLESGFGNYGYTFGSGTRLTVV.

This clone appeared once. The genes are TRBV7-9 and TRBJ1-1; 8 nucleotides match TRBD1. The V and J ends lost 2 bases and 4 bases, in that order; junction bases with no gene match: 3. The V gene's germline CDR1 is SEHNR and CDR2 FQNEAQ (reference sequence). The CDR3 consists of 14 residues. The CDR3 sequence is CASSLQGAITEAFF. The CDR3 coding sequence is TGTGCCAGCAGCTTACAGGGGGCGATCACTGAAGCTTTCTTT.

The chain combines TRBV20-1 with TRBJ2-3; D unresolved. The CDR3 covers 14 residues. Germline loops: CDR1 DFQATT, CDR2 SNEGSKA (reference sequence). V lost 3 bases and J lost 1, with 11 bases in between. The CDR3, as DNA: TGCAGTGCTAGTACGCCTTTTCGCACAGATACGCAGTATTTT. It yields the protein CSASTPFRTDTQYF.